The 22 T cell receptor beta chains presented below share a single source sample, sequenced in a study of identical twins (dated by TCRdb to about 2016). Libraries were made using 5' RACE. Sequencing took place on an Illumina HiSeq 2000. TCRdb applied fastp at Q25 and MiXCR to the public reads, then kept only in-frame beta chains. Each entry merges the rows of one CDR3 protein and shows their most common DNA and genes. This sample comprises approximately 1.8 million distinct CDR3 sequences, around 29% of them detected only once. Clones ranked in the top ten supply approximately 0.25% of the sample. Sequenced sample: cord blood. Receptors were obtained from a newborn girl in good health.

This clonotype was seen more than once but under ten times. The chain is built from TRBV3-1 and TRBJ2-1; 9 bases agree with TRBD2. V dropped 1 base and J dropped 7; count of bases not matched to a gene: 14. The CDR3 has 18 amino acids. Germline values: CDR1 LGHDT, CDR2 YNNKEL (reference sequence). CDR3 residues: CASSQGSLAGSQGNEQFF. CDR3 nucleotide sequence: TGTGCCAGCAGCCAAGGGTCCCTAGCGGGGAGCCAAGGGAATGAGCAGTTCTTC.

This chain links TRBV2 with TRBJ1-1; TRBD1 aligns across 7 bases. The CDR3 length is 16 residues. Germline V CDR1 and CDR2: SNHLY, FYNNEI. Unmatched junction bases numbered 11, after V lost 6 bases and J lost 1 base. CDR3 sequence (DNA): TGTGCCAGCAGGGCAGACAGGGCCAAGGGGAACACTGAAGCTTTCTTT. It translates to CASRADRAKGNTEAFF.

This clonotype has just a few counts. The chain joins TRBV4-1 to TRBJ2-2, with D possibly being TRBD2 (6 bases). The V gene lost 1 base and the J gene lost 5 bases, with 17 bases spanning the gap. CDR1 is MGHRA, CDR2 YSYEKL, per germline. The CDR3 runs to 17 residues. Written as DNA, the CDR3 is TGCGCCAGCAGCCAAGTTTCAGCGGGTCTCGGGACCGGGGAGCTGTTTTTT. Translated, it gives CASSQVSAGLGTGELFF.

This clonotype was found a few times. V usage is TRBV5-6 and J usage is TRBJ2-7, with TRBD1 identical over 7 bases. The CDR3 runs 15 residues. Looked up from germline, CDR1 is SGHDT and CDR2 is YYEEEE. With 4 bases clipped from V and 3 bases from J, the junction kept 10 bases outside the gene matches. The CDR3 sequence: CASSRLGDSYYEQYF. The DNA of the CDR3 is TGTGCCAGCAGCCGGCTCGGGGACAGCTACTACGAGCAGTACTTC.

CDR3 sequence (DNA): TGTGCCAGCTCACCACTGACTAGCTCTTGGAGCTCCTACAATGAGCAGTTCTTC. As protein: CASSPLTSSWSSYNEQFF. The gene calls are TRBV18 and TRBJ2-1; 7 bases map to TRBD2. CDR3 length equals 18 residues. Germline loops: CDR1 KGHSH, CDR2 LQKENI. Unmatched junction bases numbered 9, after V lost 1 base and J lost 0 bases.

This clonotype was detected many times. The chain employs TRBV12-3 or TRBV12-4 and TRBJ2-7, with D perhaps matching TRBD1 (5 bases). This CDR3 comprises 14 residues. V dropped 5 bases and J dropped 0 bases, with 11 bases sitting between them. In nucleotides, the CDR3 is TGTGCCAGCAGTCCACGACAGCGCTCCTACGAGCAGTACTTC. This encodes CASSPRQRSYEQYF.

The chain recombines TRBV20-1 with TRBJ2-7; the D gene is possibly TRBD1 (6 bases). Germline V CDR1 and CDR2: DFQATT, SNEGSKA (reference sequence). Trimming removed 5 bases from V and 2 bases from J, with 13 bases in between. The CDR3 extends over 13 amino acids. This CDR3 reads CSARRRQAYEQYF. CDR3 nucleotide sequence: TGCAGTGCTCGACGGCGACAGGCCTACGAGCAGTACTTC.

The chain carries TRBV14 and TRBJ1-3, with D perhaps matching TRBD1 (5 bases). Trimming stripped 3 bases from V and 3 bases from J, with 6 bases between. The CDR3 runs to 13 residues. Per germline, CDR1 SGHDN and CDR2 FVKESK. The CDR3 reads CASSQDIGNTIYF. Written as DNA, the CDR3 is TGTGCCAGCAGCCAGGACATTGGAAACACCATATATTTT.

J is TRBJ2-3 and V is TRBV2, with 7 bases fitting TRBD1. V gave up 6 bases and J gave up 4 bases; unmatched junction bases: 7. There are 14 residues in the CDR3. CDR1 is SNHLY, CDR2 FYNNEI, per germline. This CDR3 is CASSDGTAADTQYF. The DNA for the CDR3 is TGTGCCAGCAGCGACGGGACAGCCGCAGATACGCAGTATTTT. The whole variable domain, filled in from reference TRBV2 and TRBJ2-3, reads EPEVTQTPSHQVTQMGQEVILRCVPISNHLYFYWYRQILGQKVEFLVSFYNNEISEKSEIFDDQFSVERPDGSNFTLKIRSTKLEDSAMYFCASSDGTAADTQYFGPGTRLTVL.

The V and J genes are TRBV13 and TRBJ2-4, with 9 bases that match TRBD2. The J segment lost 9 bases and the V segment lost 5 bases, leaving 11 bases of the junction unmatched. The CDR3 runs to 15 residues. Germline values: CDR1 PRHDT, CDR2 FYEKMQ (reference sequence). The CDR3 here is CASSISGTSRSIQYF. CDR3 sequence (DNA): TGTGCCAGCAGCATCTCCGGGACTAGCAGGAGCATTCAGTACTTC.

This clonotype was seen at least ten times. The chain recombines TRBV2 with TRBJ2-7; D is perhaps TRBD2 (5 bases). Germline values: CDR1 SNHLY, CDR2 FYNNEI. The CDR3 length is 14 residues. The V and J ends lost 0 bases and 3 bases respectively, with 9 bases between them. CDR3 amino acids: CASSEALGSYEQYF. The CDR3 region has the DNA TGTGCCAGCAGTGAAGCTTTGGGGAGCTACGAGCAGTACTTC.

A few counts support this clonotype. V usage is TRBV5-5 and J usage is TRBJ2-1, with TRBD2 matching 10 bases. Germline CDR1 SGHKS, CDR2 YYEKEE (reference sequence). The CDR3 loop spans 20 amino acids. The ends lost 0 bases at V and 0 bases at J; junction bases unmatched: 12. CDR3 sequence (DNA): TGTGCCAGCAGCTTGGGCGGGACTAGCGTTCGTTTCGGCTCCTACAATGAGCAGTTCTTC. It is translated as CASSLGGTSVRFGSYNEQFF.

The chain carries TRBV12-3 or TRBV12-4 and TRBJ2-1, with TRBD2 matching over 15 bases. There are 17 residues in the CDR3. V trimming: 6 bases; J trimming: 8 bases; junction bases outside the gene matches: 11. CDR3 bases: TGTGCCAGCAGACCCCGGACTAGCGGGGGGGCCAGAGATGAGCAGTTCTTC. Translation: CASRPRTSGGARDEQFF.

The chain employs TRBV4-1 and TRBJ2-7, with 7 bases aligning to TRBD1. The V gene's germline CDR1 is MGHRA and CDR2 YSYEKL. This CDR3 is built from 17 residues. V dropped 1 base and J dropped 3; count of bases not matched to a gene: 12. The CDR3 DNA reads TGCGCCAGCAGCCAAGGTACGAGGGACAGCGGAATCTACGAGCAGTACTTC. Translated, it gives CASSQGTRDSGIYEQYF.

In this sample, this clonotype turned up a few times. The chain recombines TRBV28 with TRBJ2-7; 7 nucleotides align to TRBD2. CDR1 is MDHEN and CDR2 is SYDVKM in the germline V gene. This CDR3 comprises 16 residues. V shed 3 bases and J 0 bases; nucleotides not matched to a gene: 8. CDR3 sequence reads: CASSFSLAVSSYEQYF. As DNA, the CDR3 is TGTGCCAGCAGTTTCTCCCTAGCGGTTAGCTCCTACGAGCAGTACTTC. Based on the CDR3 plus reference TRBV28 and TRBJ2-7, the full variable domain is DVKVTQSSRYLVKRTGEKVFLECVQDMDHENMFWYRQDPGLGLRLIYFSYDVKMKEKGDIPEGYSVSREKKERFSLILESASTNQTSMYLCASSFSLAVSSYEQYFGPGTRLTVT.

V usage is TRBV12-5 and J usage is TRBJ2-6, with D unclear. From germline, CDR1 is LGHNT and CDR2 FRNRAP. Deletions cut 1 base from V and 0 bases from J, with 1 base between. The CDR3 loop spans 14 amino acids. CDR3 in DNA: TGTGCTAGTGGTTTGGGCTCTGGGGCCAACGTCCTGACTTTC. It is translated as CASGLGSGANVLTF.

This clonotype was found many times. This chain links TRBV6-5 with TRBJ2-1, with 8 positions matching TRBD1. The J segment lost 0 bases and the V segment lost 2 bases, leaving 0 bases of the junction unmatched. Germline lookup yields CDR1 MNHEY and CDR2 SVGAGI. This CDR3 contains 15 residues. CDR3 residues: CASSYDRGSYNEQFF. CDR3 nucleotide sequence: TGTGCCAGCAGTTACGACAGGGGCTCCTACAATGAGCAGTTCTTC.

The chain is built from TRBV15 and TRBJ1-1; a possible D gene is TRBD1 (6 bases). This CDR3 spans 15 amino acids. Germline V CDR1 and CDR2: LNHNV, YYDKDF (reference sequence). V shed 1 base and J shed 5 bases, with 14 bases lying between them. The CDR3 region has the DNA TGTGCCACCAGCAGAGGTGGTGGGGGCCGAACTGAAGCTTTCTTT. This sequence encodes CATSRGGGGRTEAFF.

There are a few counts of this clonotype. The DNA for the CDR3 is TGTGCCAGCAGCAAAGAGGGCCCCAGTGAGCGGGAGAGCAATGAGCAGTTCTTC. Translation gives CASSKEGPSERESNEQFF. The chain employs TRBV21-1 and TRBJ2-1; TRBD2, the table's D call, lacks a check against the DNA. TRBV21-1 is a known pseudogene. The CDR3 has 18 amino acids.

V and J are TRBV20-1 and TRBJ2-1, with 7 bases aligning to TRBD2. Trimming cost V 3 bases and J 2 bases; bases outside gene matches: 4. Germline V CDR1 and CDR2: DFQATT, SNEGSKA (reference sequence). The CDR3 runs 14 residues. CDR3 nucleotide sequence: TGCAGTGCTAGGGGGGGGGAACCCTACAATGAGCAGTTCTTC. Protein sequence: CSARGGEPYNEQFF.

The V gene is TRBV12-3 or TRBV12-4, the J gene TRBJ2-1; 14 positions agree with TRBD2. The CDR3 length is 17 residues. V shed 5 bases and J 6 bases; nucleotides not matched to a gene: 9. CDR3 in DNA: TGTGCCAGCAGTCCGATGGGACTAGCGGGAGTCGGCAATGAGCAGTTCTTC. Translating it yields CASSPMGLAGVGNEQFF.

The V call is TRBV4-1, the J call TRBJ2-3; 8 bases map to TRBD1. This CDR3 contains 15 residues. Germline lookup yields CDR1 MGHRA and CDR2 YSYEKL. V shed 6 bases, J shed 1 base, and the junction held 6 bases outside the gene matches. CDR3 bases: TGCGCCAGCAGGAAAAAGGGACAGGGCACAGATACGCAGTATTTT. Protein: CASRKKGQGTDTQYF.